The rows below give T cell receptor beta chains drawn from one sample of a study of blood T cell repertoires in COVID-19. Libraries were prepared by immunoSEQ multiplex PCR; TCRdb keeps only in-frame clonotypes and omits some of them. The data hold 350,000 to 450,000 clones, with roughly 84% observed a single time. Sequenced sample: PBMCs or T cells enriched from blood (not recorded which). Receptor source: a woman younger than 35 who had been exposed to COVID-19. CDR3s include the opening cysteine and the closing phenylalanine or tryptophan. A D gene is named only where the DNA matches it firmly. Clone size, where shown, is once, few, many, or a class for clones that have expanded.

.	TRBJ2-2	TRBV10-1	TRBD2	TGCGCCAGCAGCACCGGGACTAGGATCGGGGAGCTGTTTTTT	CASSTGTRIGELFF
.	TRBJ2-7	TRBV18	.	TGTGCCAGCTCCCTGGGACAATCCTACGAGCAGTACTTC	CASSLGQSYEQYF
.	TRBJ2-7	TRBV5-1	.	TGCGCCAGCAGCTTGGCCATATCTAGCGAGCAGTACTTC	CASSLAISSEQYF
.	TRBJ1-1	TRBV28	TRBD1	TGTGCCAGCAGCACAGGGGGTGGGGTGAACACTGAAGCTTTCTTT	CASSTGGGVNTEAFF
.	TRBJ1-1	TRBV18	.	TGTGCCAGCTCACCACGAGTTCAGGGAAAGAACACTGAAGCTTTCTTT	CASSPRVQGKNTEAFF
.	TRBJ1-3	TRBV5-1	.	TGCGCCAGCAGCGGATTGGGCCTCTCTGGAAACACCATATATTTT	CASSGLGLSGNTIYF
.	TRBJ1-2	TRBV2	.	TGTGCCAGCATTCCCAATCGGGGTGGCTACACCTTC	CASIPNRGGYTF
few	TRBJ1-3	TRBV7-2	.	TGTGCCAGCAGCCAGGGAAGTCTCTCTGGAAACACCATATATTTT	CASSQGSLSGNTIYF
.	TRBJ1-2	TRBV9	TRBD1	TGTGCCAGCAGCGCCCGACAGGGAGTCTATGGCTACACCTTC	CASSARQGVYGYTF
.	TRBJ1-1	TRBV9	.	TGTGCCAGCAGCGTAGCTGGCGCGGGAGGGACTGAAGCTTTCTTT	CASSVAGAGGTEAFF
.	TRBJ1-2	TRBV10-3	TRBD1	TGTGCCATCAGCGAGACAGGGTATGGCTACACCTTC	CAISETGYGYTF
few	TRBJ2-7	TRBV2	TRBD1	TGTGCCAGCAGTGAACAGGGGGCGTTCTACGAGCAGTACTTC	CASSEQGAFYEQYF
once	TRBJ2-7	TRBV19	.	TGTGCCAGTAGTATAGCGGTAGGGGACACTCACTCCTACGAGCAGTACTTC	CASSIAVGDTHSYEQYF
.	TRBJ2-2	TRBV6-4	.	TGTGCCAGCAGGAGCGTTCCCACCGGGGAGCTGTTTTTT	CASRSVPTGELFF
.	TRBJ1-2	TRBV14	.	TGCCCCACTCTGATGGGGGCGCGGTATGGCTACACCTTC	CPTLMGARYGYTF
.	TRBJ2-1	TRBV27	.	TGTGCCAGCAGTTTAGAGGCAGGGACCTACAATGAGCAGTTCTTC	CASSLEAGTYNEQFF
once	TRBJ1-6	TRBV25-1	.	TGTGCCAGCAGGGGACACATCTCGAATTCACCCCTCCACTTT	CASRGHISNSPLHF
.	TRBJ1-2	TRBV9	TRBD1	TGTGCCAGCGAGTCCCAACAGGGGCTGGGGGGCTACACCTTC	CASESQQGLGGYTF
.	TRBJ2-2	TRBV27	TRBD2	TGTGCCAGCAGTCTCTATAGACTAGCGGCAGTATCGAACACCGGGGAGCTGTTTTTT	CASSLYRLAAVSNTGELFF
.	TRBJ1-6	TRBV28	.	TGTGCCAGCGTTGGCAGGAACCTTTCACCCCTCCACTTT	CASVGRNLSPLHF
once	TRBJ2-3	TRBV6-5	TRBD1	TGTGCCAGCATATTTTGGACAGGAGGTACAGATACGCAGTATTTT	CASIFWTGGTDTQYF
.	TRBJ1-2	TRBV9	.	TGTGCCAGCAGCGCCAATTCTGGGGCGGGGAACTATGGCTACACCTTC	CASSANSGAGNYGYTF
.	TRBJ1-1	TRBV24-1	TRBD1	TGTGCCACCAGGAGACAGGGACAAGAAGAAGCTTTCTTT	CATRRQGQEEAFF
.	TRBJ1-5	TRBV3-1/TRBV3-2	.	TGTGCCAGCAGAAGGGACACCCCCCTTAGCAATCAGCCCCAGCATTTT	CASRRDTPLSNQPQHF
.	TRBJ2-3	TRBV5-1	TRBD2	TGCGCCAGCAGCCACGGACTAGCGGACACAGATACGCAGTATTTT	CASSHGLADTDTQYF
.	TRBJ1-3	TRBV28	TRBD1	TGTGCCAGCAGATTATCGGGACAGACCTCTGGAAACACCATATATTTT	CASRLSGQTSGNTIYF
few	TRBJ1-2	TRBV18	.	TGTGCCAGCTCACCTGAGCTTCATTCTAACTATGGCTACACCTTC	CASSPELHSNYGYTF
.	TRBJ2-7	TRBV5-6	TRBD1	TGTGCCAGCAGCGGGGGACAGGGCGACTCCTACGAGCAGTACTTC	CASSGGQGDSYEQYF
once	TRBJ2-2	TRBV24-1	TRBD2	TGTGCCACCAGTGATGTAGCGGGGGGGCCGAGGACCGGGGAGCTGTTTTTT	CATSDVAGGPRTGELFF
.	TRBJ2-4	TRBV14	.	TGTGCCAGCAGCCAAGATGGAGGGTTTGAAAACATTCAGTACTTC	CASSQDGGFENIQYF
.	TRBJ1-5	TRBV6-1	TRBD1	TGTGCCAGCAGTGAAGGCCTAACAGGGGGAAATCAGCCCCAGCATTTT	CASSEGLTGGNQPQHF
.	TRBJ2-7	TRBV29-1	TRBD2	TGCAGCGTTGCCTGGACTAGCGGGAGCTACGAGCAGTACTTC	CSVAWTSGSYEQYF
few	TRBJ1-3	TRBV13	TRBD1	TGTGCCAGCAGCTTATTTCCCCGGACAGGGGTCAGGACCGACTCTGGAAACACCATATATTTT	CASSLFPRTGVRTDSGNTIYF
.	TRBJ2-1	TRBV4-1	.	TGCGCCAGCAGCCAAGATCCTAGGCCCTACAATGAGCAGTTCTTC	CASSQDPRPYNEQFF
once	TRBJ1-4	TRBV3-1/TRBV3-2	.	TGTGCCAGCAGCACGGGGGGAGCAACTAATGAAAAACTGTTTTTT	CASSTGGATNEKLFF
.	TRBJ2-1	TRBV5-1	.	TGCGCCAGCAGCTTACAGGGCTCCTACAATGAGCAGTTCTTC	CASSLQGSYNEQFF
.	TRBJ1-3	TRBV4-3	.	TGCGCCAGCAGCCAAGATGGTGGGGGGTTGGGAGGAAACACCATATATTTT	CASSQDGGGLGGNTIYF